Shown below are 30 T cell receptor beta chains from a single sample sequenced in a study of cytomegalovirus exposure and HLA in healthy donors. The PCR made use of 60 Vbeta and 13 Jbeta primers. This table comes from immunoSEQ multiplex PCR, and its TCRdb copy is limited to in-frame clones, with some not included. The sample has around 110,000 clones, around three quarters seen once. What was sequenced was PBMCs. The receptor source for this set is a woman aged 18-35 years in good health and CMV-seropositive.

V usage is TRBV30 and J usage is TRBJ2-7; D not certain. The CDR3 consists of 13 residues. V lost 0 bases and J lost 6, with 12 bases in between. Germline CDR1 is GTSNPN and CDR2 is SVGIG (reference sequence). CDR3 DNA: TGTGCCTGGAGTGTAGATTCGCTCGGCGAGCAGTACTTC. Translation gives CAWSVDSLGEQYF.

This chain joins TRBV18 and TRBJ1-5; D uncertain. Looked up from germline, CDR1 is KGHSH and CDR2 is LQKENI. The V end was cut by 5 bases, the J end by 1 base, with 15 bases between. The CDR3 is 16 amino acids. CDR3 DNA sequence: TGTGCCAGCTCAACACAAGGAGGCGAAAGCAATCAGCCCCAGCATTTT. It encodes CASSTQGGESNQPQHF.

Here the CDR3 reads CASSFRATSGSLNEQFF. The CDR3 nucleotides are TGTGCCAGCAGCTTCCGTGCGACTAGCGGGAGCTTAAATGAGCAGTTCTTC. The rearrangement joins TRBV7-2 to TRBJ2-1, with 12 nucleotides matching TRBD2. The CDR3 is 17 residues long. CDR1 SGHTA and CDR2 FQGNSA come from the germline V gene. J gave up 7 bases and V 3 bases, and 10 bases lay outside the gene matches.

The chain combines TRBV21-1 with TRBJ2-7; the D call in the table, TRBD2, was not verified against the DNA. TRBV21-1 is annotated as a pseudogene. CDR3 length equals 16 residues. CDR3 region: CASSKGPYSGTYEQYF. The DNA of the CDR3 is TGTGCCAGCAGCAAAGGTCCCTATAGCGGGACCTACGAGCAGTACTTC.

The V call is TRBV19, the J call TRBJ1-5, with D maybe TRBD1 (6 bases). Germline values: CDR1 LNHDA, CDR2 SQIVND (reference sequence). This CDR3 region has 14 residues. The V end was cut by 3 bases, the J end by 3 bases, with 9 bases between. The CDR3 nucleotides read TGTGCCAGTAGTATGTCAGGGGCCAATCAGCCCCAGCATTTT. It codes for CASSMSGANQPQHF. Full variable domain (rest looked up from reference TRBV19 and TRBJ1-5): DGGITQSPKYLFRKEGQNVTLSCEQNLNHDAMYWYRQDPGQGLRLIYYSQIVNDFQKGDIAEGYSVSREKKESFPLTVTSAQKNPTAFYLCASSMSGANQPQHFGDGTRLSIL.

The chain recombines TRBV2 with TRBJ1-5; TRBD1 matches at 10 bases. Per the germline V gene, CDR1 is SNHLY and CDR2 is FYNNEI. Losses at the gene ends were 7 bases for V and 2 bases for J; bases not matched to a gene: 5. The CDR3 is 15 amino acids. The CDR3 protein is CASTWGTGGNQPQHF. The DNA of the CDR3 is TGTGCCAGCACCTGGGGGACAGGGGGCAATCAGCCCCAGCATTTT.

The chain couples TRBV6-1 to TRBJ1-1; perhaps TRBD1 as D (6 bases). The CDR3 totals 15 residues. Germline V gene sequence: CDR1 MNHNS, CDR2 SASEGT. Trimming left V 2 bases short and J 1 base short, with 11 bases between. CDR3 region: CASSESRTENTEAFF. CDR3 in DNA: TGTGCCAGCAGTGAATCCAGGACAGAGAACACTGAAGCTTTCTTT.

The chain is built from TRBV28 and TRBJ2-1; TRBD2 matches at 7 bases. Germline loops: CDR1 MDHEN, CDR2 SYDVKM. The CDR3 length is 12 residues. The junction had 1 base not matched to a gene; V was cut back by 8 bases and J by 3 bases. CDR3 protein: CASRTSYNEQFF. For the CDR3, the DNA is TGTGCCAGCCGGACTAGCTACAATGAGCAGTTCTTC.

This sequence joins TRBV21-1 and TRBJ2-2; the table names TRBD2, a call not compared with the DNA. TRBV21-1 is a pseudogene locus. The CDR3 has 16 residues. In DNA form, the CDR3 reads TGTGCCAGCAGCCTGTGGAGGGTACCTTTTAGTCGGGAGCTGTTTTTT. It is translated as CASSLWRVPFSRELFF.

In this sample, this clone turned up once. Germline and junction disagree at one end, which may indicate a read error. The chain uses TRBV7-7 and TRBJ2-5; D might be TRBD2 (5 bases). This CDR3 region has 15 residues. Germline CDR1 reads SSHAT; CDR2 reads FNYEAQ (reference sequence). The CDR3 DNA reads TGTGCTAGCAGCCCCTCGAGCGGTAGACAAGAGACCCAGTACTTC. Amino acid sequence: CASSPSSGRQETQYF.

The CDR3 region has the DNA TGTGCCAGCAGCGTCACAGGGACTAGCGGGAGAAGAGGTGTGGGCAATGAGCAGTTCTTC. It specifies CASSVTGTSGRRGVGNEQFF. V and J are TRBV9 and TRBJ2-1, with 14 bases identical to TRBD2. V lost 2 bases, J lost 6 bases, and 16 bases stayed unmatched. The CDR3 has 20 amino acids. The germline V gene encodes CDR1 SGDLS and CDR2 YYNGEE. The variable domain in full, with the rest retrieved from reference TRBV9 and TRBJ2-1, is DSGVTQTPKHLITATGQRVTLRCSPRSGDLSVYWYQQSLDQGLQFLIQYYNGEERAKGNILERFSAQQFPDLHSELNLSSLELGDSALYFCASSVTGTSGRRGVGNEQFFGPGTRLTVL.

The chain joins TRBV7-6 to TRBJ1-2; 7 bases agree with TRBD1. CDR3 length equals 15 residues. After removal of 4 bases from V and 4 bases from J, the junction contained 9 bases not matched to a gene. Germline CDR1 SGHVS, CDR2 FNYEAQ. The CDR3 protein is CASSSGSGQPYGYTF. The CDR3 region has the DNA TGTGCCAGCAGCTCCGGGTCGGGACAGCCCTATGGCTACACCTTC.

V and J are TRBV6-1 and TRBJ1-4; tentative D call: TRBD1 (6 bases). Trimming stripped 10 bases from V and 3 bases from J, with 12 bases between. CDR3 length: 13 amino acids. Germline V gene data show CDR1 as MNHNS and CDR2 as SASEGT. The chain's CDR3 is CATADRANEKLFF. The CDR3 DNA reads as TGTGCCACCGCGGACAGAGCTAATGAAAAACTGTTTTTT.

This clone was recorded only once. The chain links TRBV28 to TRBJ1-2; 7 nucleotides line up with TRBD1. The junction had 10 bases not matched to a gene; V was cut back by 3 bases and J by 9 bases. Germline lookup yields CDR1 MDHEN and CDR2 SYDVKM. This CDR3 contains 14 residues. The CDR3 bases are TGTGCCAGCAGTTTGGAGGGGGCGCCGCGGCGCTACACCTTC. Translation gives CASSLEGAPRRYTF.

The rearrangement joins TRBV5-1 to TRBJ2-1, with a weak D call TRBD2 (6 bases). Germline V gives CDR1 SGHRS, CDR2 YFSETQ. The CDR3 is 15 residues long. Trimming took off 5 bases at V and 2 bases at J, with 14 bases between the two ends. The CDR3 region is CASSPGSGTYNEQFF. Written as DNA, the CDR3 is TGCGCCAGCAGTCCCGGTAGCGGTACCTACAATGAGCAGTTCTTC.

V gene TRBV4-2 combines with J gene TRBJ2-2; 9 nucleotides agree with TRBD1. This CDR3 spans 19 amino acids. The germline V gene encodes CDR1 LGHNA and CDR2 YNFKEQ. V shed 4 bases and J 0 bases; nucleotides not matched to a gene: 12. CDR3 in amino acids: CASSRDSLDRGANTGELFF. CDR3 DNA: TGTGCCAGCAGCCGAGACTCACTCGACAGGGGGGCGAACACCGGGGAGCTGTTTTTT.

The chain carries TRBV6-1 and TRBJ2-1; D not resolved. Germline CDR1 MNHNS, CDR2 SASEGT. Trimming cost V 2 bases and J 5 bases, with 7 bases left between them. The CDR3 length is 13 residues. DNA of the CDR3: TGTGCCAGCAGTGAAAGCTCAAACAATGAGCAGTTCTTC. Amino acids: CASSESSNNEQFF.

The chain links TRBV9 to TRBJ2-7; tentative D call: TRBD2 (5 bases). Trimming left V 4 bases short and J 6 bases short, with 23 bases between. The V gene's germline CDR1 is SGDLS and CDR2 YYNGEE. The CDR3 totals 16 residues. The CDR3 DNA reads TGTGCCAGCAGCCTTCCCGGAGCGGCCAGCCCCACCGAGCAGTACTTC. Translation: CASSLPGAASPTEQYF.

This clone was counted only a few times. This sequence joins TRBV9 and TRBJ1-3; D call uncertain. This CDR3 contains 15 residues. The V gene lost 4 bases and the J gene lost 2 bases, with 13 bases spanning the gap. Germline CDR1 and CDR2: SGDLS and YYNGEE. The CDR3 is CASSPLVETGNTIYF. DNA for the CDR3: TGTGCCAGCAGCCCTTTGGTGGAGACTGGAAACACCATATATTTT. Variable domain in full (rest from reference TRBV9 and TRBJ1-3): DSGVTQTPKHLITATGQRVTLRCSPRSGDLSVYWYQQSLDQGLQFLIQYYNGEERAKGNILERFSAQQFPDLHSELNLSSLELGDSALYFCASSPLVETGNTIYFGEGSWLTVV.

This clone was picked up a small number of times. The J gene is TRBJ2-7, the V gene TRBV27; 11 positions match TRBD1. The germline gives CDR1 MNHEY, CDR2 SMNVEV (reference sequence). The CDR3 covers 14 residues. After removal of 6 bases from V and 2 bases from J, the junction contained 3 bases not matched to a gene. The DNA for the CDR3 is TGTGCCAGCAGATCGGACAGGGGGCCCTACGAGCAGTACTTC. Translated: CASRSDRGPYEQYF.

The V call is TRBV7-9, the J call TRBJ2-5, with TRBD2 as a possible D gene (7 bases). Trimming took 1 base from V and 5 from J, leaving 14 bases between them. The CDR3 runs to 15 residues. The germline CDR1 and CDR2 sequences are SEHNR and FQNEAQ (reference sequence). This CDR3 reads CASSLDREGEETQYF. In DNA, the CDR3 is TGTGCCAGCAGCTTAGACAGGGAGGGTGAGGAGACCCAGTACTTC.

This clone was detected a few times. The chain has TRBV7-9 and TRBJ2-3; TRBD2 matches at 7 bases. Germline CDR1 and CDR2: SEHNR and FQNEAQ (reference sequence). The CDR3 length is 14 residues. V dropped 4 bases and J dropped 4; count of bases not matched to a gene: 5. The CDR3: CASSSSGAPDTQYF. As DNA, the CDR3 is TGTGCCAGCAGCTCAAGCGGGGCCCCAGATACGCAGTATTTT.

Here the CDR3 reads CASSYAPTSGGSRYF. CDR3 bases: TGTGCCAGCAGCTACGCACCAACTAGCGGGGGATCGAGGTACTTC. The chain recombines TRBV5-6 with TRBJ2-7, with 11 bases identical to TRBD2. In germline, CDR1 is SGHDT, CDR2 YYEEEE. The ends lost 3 bases at V and 12 bases at J; junction bases unmatched: 14. The CDR3 is made up of 15 amino acids.

The V call is TRBV5-1, the J call TRBJ2-5, with TRBD2 matching over 7 bases. V was pared by 3 bases and J by 5 bases, with 10 bases of the junction left unmatched. There are 15 residues in the CDR3. Germline assignment: CDR1 SGHRS and CDR2 YFSETQ. CDR3 DNA sequence: TGCGCCAGCAGCTCTGGGACTACCCAAGGGGAGACCCAGTACTTC. Translated, it gives CASSSGTTQGETQYF.

This clone was seen a single time. This sequence joins TRBV28 and TRBJ2-6; D perhaps matches TRBD1 (6 bases). The V gene's germline CDR1 is MDHEN and CDR2 SYDVKM. V lost 2 bases to trimming and J lost 0 bases, with 14 bases between them. This CDR3 is 18 amino acids long. The CDR3: CASSLEGVGSSGANVLTF. As DNA, the CDR3 is TGTGCCAGCAGTTTAGAGGGGGTGGGTAGCTCTGGGGCCAACGTCCTGACTTTC.

This chain links TRBV28 with TRBJ1-2; possibly TRBD1 for D (5 bases). The CDR3 is 12 residues long. CDR1 and CDR2 (germline): MDHEN, SYDVKM. Between the trimmed V and J ends, which lost 7 bases and 8 bases, there was a span of 14 bases. Here the CDR3 reads CASNWGGDGYTF. The CDR3 DNA reads as TGTGCCAGCAATTGGGGAGGGGACGGCTACACCTTC.

This clone was observed once. CDR3 sequence (DNA): TGTGCCAGCAGTGCCGGACTAGCGGGGGACGCCTACGAGCAGTACTTC. Protein product: CASSAGLAGDAYEQYF. The chain couples TRBV27 to TRBJ2-7; 13 nucleotides align to TRBD2. Losses at the gene ends were 5 bases for V and 2 bases for J; bases not matched to a gene: 6. Germline V gene lookup returns CDR1 MNHEY and CDR2 SMNVEV (reference sequence). This CDR3 is built from 16 residues.

The chain joins TRBV13 to TRBJ2-1; D not certain. This CDR3 is 12 amino acids long. Germline loops: CDR1 PRHDT, CDR2 FYEKMQ (reference sequence). V shed 8 bases and J shed 0 bases, with 5 bases lying between them. Here the CDR3 reads CASGPSYNEQFF. The CDR3 DNA reads TGTGCCAGCGGCCCCTCCTACAATGAGCAGTTCTTC.

The J gene is TRBJ1-1, the V gene TRBV6-5; D may be TRBD1 (6 bases). V dropped 8 bases and J dropped 4 bases, with 14 bases sitting between them. The CDR3 contains 13 residues. Germline assignment: CDR1 MNHEY and CDR2 SVGAGI. In nucleotides, the CDR3 is TGTGCCAGCCAGGGGACGTCGGTCACTGAAGCTTTCTTT. Protein: CASQGTSVTEAFF.

The rearrangement uses TRBV10-2 and TRBJ1-1; 10 positions match TRBD1. CDR1 is WSHSY and CDR2 is SAAADI in the germline V gene. The CDR3 totals 16 residues. With 6 bases clipped from V and 1 base from J, the junction kept 8 bases outside the gene matches. The CDR3 nucleotides read TGCGCCAGCAGACCCCCTCGGGACAGGGGGAACACTGAAGCTTTCTTT. It is translated as CASRPPRDRGNTEAFF.